This record looks at one T cell receptor beta chain sequence and its context. Its antigen is unknown. This record comes from a study of cytomegalovirus exposure and HLA in healthy donors. Study-level findings and limits: The study listed approximately 160 cytomegalovirus-associated TCR beta chains.

It was with 60 Vbeta and 13 Jbeta primers that the PCR ran. Sequenced by immunoSEQ multiplex PCR; TCRdb stores in-frame clones only, minus some. The repertoire holds around 150,000 clones, with 73% as singletons. The V gene end was trimmed by 0 bases and the J gene end by 0 bases; junction bases not matched to a gene: 7. The CDR3 has 18 residues. CDR1 is SGHRS and CDR2 is YFSETQ in the germline V gene. Sequencing input: PBMCs. This sequence joins TRBV5-1 and TRBJ2-1, with 9 nucleotides matching TRBD2. The clonotype originates from a human donor in good health. The CDR3 coding sequence is TGCGCCAGCAGCTTGGGCGCTAGCGGGACTAGCTCCTACAATGAGCAGTTCTTC. Amino acid sequence: CASSLGASGTSSYNEQFF.